This record concerns one TCR beta chain sequence. This entry comes from a study of cytomegalovirus exposure and HLA in healthy donors. Looking at the study overall: Of all 400 or so donors who were genotyped, around 79% belonged to the Caucasian-associated ancestry cluster.

Trimming took off 3 bases at V and 7 bases at J, with 11 bases between the two ends. Germline assignment: CDR1 SGHRS and CDR2 YFSETQ. CDR3 length: 13 amino acids. All the people who gave samples were healthy bone marrow donors. PCR amplification relied on 60 Vbeta primers (plus 13 Jbeta primers). Measured with immunoSEQ multiplex PCR; TCRdb has only the in-frame clones, and not every one. The sample carries tens of thousands of clones, roughly two thirds recorded once. This receptor was taken from a man in his sixties in good health and CMV-seropositive. This rearrangement joins TRBV5-1 to TRBJ2-1; the D gene is possibly TRBD2 (5 bases). Sequences were obtained from PBMCs. CDR3 DNA sequence: TGCGCCAGCAGCTCCGGCCCGGGGAATGAGCAGTTCTTC. This encodes CASSSGPGNEQFF.